This TCR beta chain was captured in a study of CD8+CD57+ T cells in acquired aplastic anemia. Looking at the study overall: Sorted CD4+ and CD8+ cells gave an average of about 3 ug of DNA.

This CDR3 comprises 16 residues. Germline values: CDR1 MGHRA, CDR2 YSYEKL. V lost 0 bases to trimming and J lost 5 bases; unmatched junction nucleotides: 8. TCR beta VDJ and CDR3 profiles were obtained from a genomic DNA template. TCRdb recomputed calls from the reads with MiXCR, one row per CDR3 protein. The data contain 150,000 to 180,000 distinct CDR3 sequences, just over 50% of them singletons. Individuals selected for sequencing had exhibited CD8+CD57+ cell expansion on flow cytometry. This clonotype was counted many times. Its antigen remains unidentified. Study-level points and caveats: The same twenty-nine CD8+ CDR3 sequences occurred in patients and in controls.

Specimen: sorted CD4+, CD8+, or CD8+CD57+ T cells (not recorded which) from PBMCs. This sequence was found in a human donor with aplastic anemia. V is TRBV4-1 and J is TRBJ2-5; TRBD2 matches 8 bases. The CDR3: CASSQDTGLGFETQYF. Written as DNA, the CDR3 is TGCGCCAGCAGCCAAGACACGGGACTAGGGTTTGAGACCCAGTACTTC.